The 27 T cell receptor beta chains presented below share a single source sample, sequenced in a study of early T cells in non-severe SARS-CoV-2 infection (dated by TCRdb to the early 2020s). The library was prepared using 5' RACE. Sequencing took place on a NextSeq 500. The raw public data were reprocessed by TCRdb itself: fastp quality trimming at Q25, MiXCR clonotype calling, in-frame beta chains only. Every CDR3 protein is listed once, alongside the most common genes and DNA of its rows. Counted in this sample were some 45,000 distinct CDR3 sequences; around 4% of them appeared once. The ten most abundant clones make up approximately 5.9% of the sample. The specimen was whole blood. The source of these receptors is an adult who was a healthcare worker with PCR-confirmed SARS-CoV-2 infection or an uninfected control (not recorded which).

This clonotype was seen at least ten times. The rearrangement joins TRBV2 to TRBJ1-2; D unresolved. The V end lost 6 bases, the J end lost 10 bases, and 9 bases lay between the germline ends. This CDR3 has 10 amino acids. The germline V gene has CDR1 SNHLY and CDR2 FYNNEI. CDR3 amino acids: CASSRALYTF. The CDR3 nucleotides read TGTGCCAGCAGCCGGGCCCTCTACACCTTC.

This clonotype came up a few times. V usage is TRBV30 and J usage is TRBJ2-7; no definite D call. The germline gives CDR1 GTSNPN, CDR2 SVGIG (reference sequence). V lost 0 bases, J lost 0 bases, and 9 bases lay in between. This CDR3 has 14 residues. The DNA for the CDR3 is TGTGCCTGGAGTGTACAAGGGCACTCCTACGAGCAGTACTTC. Translation: CAWSVQGHSYEQYF. The whole variable domain, filled in from reference TRBV30 and TRBJ2-7, reads SQTIHQWPATLVQPVGSPLSLECTVEGTSNPNLYWYRQAAGRGLQLLFYSVGIGQISSEVPQNLSASRPQDRQFILSSKKLLLSDSGFYLCAWSVQGHSYEQYFGPGTRLTVT.

This clonotype was seen ten or more times. The chain recombines TRBV2 with TRBJ2-7; the D is unclear. The CDR3 totals 11 residues. Germline CDR1 reads SNHLY; CDR2 reads FYNNEI. V dropped 7 bases and J dropped 9 bases, with 13 bases sitting between them. The CDR3 nucleotides are TGTGCCAGCAACGATTATGGTGTGCAGTACTTC. Encoded protein: CASNDYGVQYF.

This clonotype was counted at least ten times. V gene TRBV6-5 combines with J gene TRBJ1-6; D is undetermined. Trimming took off 6 bases at V and 7 bases at J, with 10 bases between the two ends. The CDR3 is 13 residues long. Germline V gene sequence: CDR1 MNHEY, CDR2 SVGAGI. In DNA, the CDR3 is TGTGCCAGCAGGGGCAGGAAAAATTCACCCCTCCACTTT. It encodes CASRGRKNSPLHF.

This clonotype was seen at least ten times. The chain links TRBV10-3 to TRBJ1-2; D gene unclear. Germline V gene sequence: CDR1 ENHRY, CDR2 SYGVKD. V lost 6 bases to trimming and J lost 7 bases, with 9 bases between them. The CDR3 is made up of 11 amino acids. Written as DNA, the CDR3 is TGTGCCATCAGCCCCTCTATTGGCTACACCTTC. Translated: CAISPSIGYTF.

This clonotype has at least ten counts. The chain is built from TRBV7-7 and TRBJ2-5; 7 nucleotides agree with TRBD1. The V segment lost 5 bases and the J segment 5 bases; nucleotides outside the gene matches: 2. CDR3 length: 12 residues. Germline V gene data show CDR1 as SSHAT and CDR2 as FNYEAQ (reference sequence). The CDR3 is CASSETGETQYF. The CDR3 nucleotides read TGTGCCAGCAGCGAGACAGGGGAGACCCAGTACTTC.

The table lists this clonotype with a few counts. The chain carries TRBV10-3 and TRBJ2-5; TRBD1 or TRBD2 may be the D gene (7 bases each). The CDR3 extends over 18 amino acids. V lost 6 bases and J lost 4, with 27 bases in between. Germline V gives CDR1 ENHRY, CDR2 SYGVKD. CDR3 region: CAISGFLGGGSDRETQYF. CDR3 bases: TGTGCCATCAGCGGGTTCTTAGGGGGCGGGAGCGATCGAGAGACCCAGTACTTC.

The sample holds many counts of this clonotype. This sequence joins TRBV5-1 and TRBJ2-5, with 9 bases that match TRBD1. Germline CDR1 and CDR2: SGHRS and YFSETQ. The CDR3 length is 16 residues. Unmatched junction bases numbered 10, after V lost 4 bases and J lost 3 bases. As DNA, the CDR3 is TGCGCCAGCAGCCTGGCACAGGGGGCACCCGAAGAGACCCAGTACTTC. It is translated as CASSLAQGAPEETQYF.

The sample holds many counts of this clonotype. The chain links TRBV27 to TRBJ2-5, with D perhaps being TRBD1 or TRBD2 (5 bases each). The CDR3 covers 17 residues. V dropped 5 bases and J dropped 4 bases, with 23 bases sitting between them. Germline CDR1 is MNHEY and CDR2 is SMNVEV (reference sequence). This chain's CDR3 is CASSPLNPGRARETQYF. CDR3 DNA: TGTGCCAGCAGTCCGCTAAACCCGGGACGAGCCCGAGAGACCCAGTACTTC.

The table lists this clonotype with many counts. The J gene is TRBJ1-4, the V gene TRBV29-1; D is perhaps TRBD1 (5 bases). CDR1 and CDR2 (germline): SQVTM, ANQGSEA. V lost 0 bases and J lost 8, with 22 bases in between. The CDR3 totals 17 residues. The CDR3 region has the DNA TGCAGCGTTGAAGATCGGACCGTAGGGGCTCGGGAAGAAAAACTGTTTTTT. It codes for CSVEDRTVGAREEKLFF.

The chain employs TRBV5-8 and TRBJ2-3; the D gene is possibly TRBD1 (6 bases). Trimming pared 6 bases from V and 5 bases from J, leaving 16 bases between. Looked up from germline, CDR1 is SGHTS and CDR2 is YDEGEE. This CDR3 is built from 14 residues. The CDR3 sequence is CASTRFEGVDTQYF. CDR3 nucleotides: TGTGCCAGCACCCGATTCGAGGGGGTAGATACGCAGTATTTT.

This clonotype was seen ten or more times. The J gene is TRBJ2-1, the V gene TRBV5-6; TRBD2 agrees at 12 bases. Per germline, CDR1 SGHDT and CDR2 YYEEEE. Trimming removed 2 bases from V and 7 bases from J; junction bases left unmatched: 13. The CDR3 is 18 residues long. This CDR3 is CASSFAGGPSGRANEQFF. The CDR3 DNA reads as TGTGCCAGCAGCTTTGCGGGCGGGCCTAGCGGGAGGGCGAATGAGCAGTTCTTC.

In this sample, this clonotype turned up many times. V and J are TRBV19 and TRBJ2-5; weak D call: TRBD2 (5 bases). Germline values: CDR1 LNHDA, CDR2 SQIVND (reference sequence). Trimming took off 3 bases at V and 5 bases at J, with 16 bases between the two ends. The CDR3 covers 15 residues. CDR3 sequence reads: CASSMSGNLGETQYF. In DNA form, the CDR3 reads TGTGCCAGTAGTATGTCCGGGAATCTCGGGGAGACCCAGTACTTC.

This clonotype occurred many times. This chain uses TRBV5-4 with TRBJ2-7; D not certain. V lost 3 bases to trimming and J lost 0 bases, with 7 bases between them. The CDR3 has 13 amino acids. The V gene's germline CDR1 is SGHNT and CDR2 YYREEE (reference sequence). The CDR3 nucleotides are TGTGCCAGCAGCTCGGTCCTCTCCTACGAGCAGTACTTC. This sequence encodes CASSSVLSYEQYF.

This clonotype was observed many times. The CDR3 protein is CASSPGQELYEQYF. In DNA, the CDR3 is TGTGCCAGCTCACCCGGACAGGAACTCTACGAGCAGTACTTC. V gene TRBV18 combines with J gene TRBJ2-7, with 7 bases identical to TRBD1. V was clipped by 3 bases and J by 3 bases; unmatched bases: 5. Germline V gene lookup returns CDR1 KGHSH and CDR2 LQKENI. The CDR3 has 14 amino acids.

This clonotype was detected many times. The rearrangement links TRBV3-1 to TRBJ2-6; 8 nucleotides line up with TRBD2. The J segment lost 1 base and the V segment lost 2 bases, leaving 13 bases of the junction unmatched. Per the germline V gene, CDR1 is LGHDT and CDR2 is YNNKEL (reference sequence). The CDR3 length is 20 residues. The CDR3 region is CASSQPTPGLGDSGANVLTF. DNA of the CDR3: TGTGCCAGCAGCCAACCAACGCCGGGACTAGGGGATTCTGGGGCCAACGTCCTGACTTTC.

This clonotype appeared many times. The gene calls are TRBV20-1 and TRBJ2-1, with D possibly called TRBD1 or TRBD2 (5 bases each). The CDR3 covers 14 residues. Per germline, CDR1 DFQATT and CDR2 SNEGSKA (reference sequence). The V end lost 3 bases, the J end lost 10 bases, and 19 bases lay between the germline ends. The CDR3 bases are TGCAGTGCTAGCCCTCCGACGGGACGAGAAGAGCAGTTCTTC. Translating it yields CSASPPTGREEQFF.

The gene calls are TRBV20-1 and TRBJ2-1; 7 bases map to TRBD2. Germline CDR1 and CDR2: DFQATT and SNEGSKA (reference sequence). Unmatched junction bases numbered 11, after V lost 5 bases and J lost 4 bases. The CDR3 has 15 residues. The CDR3 sequence: CSAVGLVSVYNEQFF. In DNA form, the CDR3 reads TGCAGTGCTGTAGGACTAGTATCAGTGTACAATGAGCAGTTCTTC.

This clonotype occurred a few times. V gene TRBV10-3 combines with J gene TRBJ2-7, with 7 bases identical to TRBD1. Germline V gene sequence: CDR1 ENHRY, CDR2 SYGVKD. This CDR3 has 13 amino acids. J was trimmed by 2 bases and V by 6 bases; bases with no gene match: 4. CDR3 DNA sequence: TGTGCCATCAGCGAGGGACAGACCTACGAGCAGTACTTC. This sequence encodes CAISEGQTYEQYF.

This clonotype was observed a few times. The chain links TRBV5-6 to TRBJ1-2, with 8 nucleotides matching TRBD1. V was clipped by 4 bases and J by 7 bases; unmatched bases: 3. Germline CDR1 is SGHDT and CDR2 is YYEEEE. The CDR3 runs 12 residues. In DNA form, the CDR3 reads TGTGCCAGCAGCCCGGACAGGGCTGGCTACACCTTC. Translated: CASSPDRAGYTF. Looking up the rest from reference TRBV5-6 and TRBJ1-2 gives the full variable domain: DAGVTQSPTHLIKTRGQQVTLRCSPKSGHDTVSWYQQALGQGPQFIFQYYEEEERQRGNFPDRFSGHQFPNYSSELNVNALLLGDSALYLCASSPDRAGYTFGSGTRLTVV.

This clonotype occurred many times. The V gene is TRBV18, the J gene TRBJ1-2, with D unclear. Deletions cut 2 bases from V and 3 bases from J, with 10 bases between. In germline, CDR1 is KGHSH, CDR2 LQKENI. The CDR3 spans 14 residues. CDR3 DNA sequence: TGTGCCAGCTCACCAACTCCCAGTCACTATGGCTACACCTTC. It yields the protein CASSPTPSHYGYTF.

This clonotype was observed at least ten times. The chain uses TRBV11-2 and TRBJ1-4; maybe TRBD1 (6 bases). Germline CDR1 is SGHAT and CDR2 is FQNNGV. This CDR3 has 15 amino acids. V dropped 3 bases and J dropped 4 bases, with 12 bases sitting between them. The CDR3 nucleotides read TGTGCCAGCAGCTTTTGGAGGGGGATTAATGAAAAACTGTTTTTT. Its translation is CASSFWRGINEKLFF.

V and J are TRBV7-9 and TRBJ1-1; no clear D. The V end was cut by 3 bases, the J end by 2 bases, with 10 bases between. This CDR3 has 14 residues. Germline loops: CDR1 SEHNR, CDR2 FQNEAQ (reference sequence). The CDR3 DNA sequence: TGTGCCAGCAGCTTCCCGAGGAGCAACACTGAAGCTTTCTTT. This gives the protein CASSFPRSNTEAFF.

This clonotype was detected many times. The chain carries TRBV7-2 and TRBJ2-3; 9 nucleotides align to TRBD2. The trim removed 2 bases at V and 11 bases at J, leaving 11 bases unmatched. Germline V gene data show CDR1 as SGHTA and CDR2 as FQGNSA. The CDR3 has 15 residues. For the CDR3, the DNA is TGTGCCAGCAGCTTAAATAGCGGGAGTCGTCTCGAGCAGTATTTT. Amino acids: CASSLNSGSRLEQYF. Drawing the rest from reference TRBV7-2 and TRBJ2-3, the complete variable domain is GAGVSQSPSNKVTEKGKDVELRCDPISGHTALYWYRQSLGQGLEFLIYFQGNSAPDKSGLPSDRFSAERTGGSVSTLTIQRTQQEDSAVYLCASSLNSGSRLEQYFGPGTRLTVL.

This clonotype has a count of ten or more. V and J are TRBV9 and TRBJ1-6, with TRBD1 matching 7 bases. The CDR3 extends over 16 amino acids. The V gene end was trimmed by 2 bases and the J gene end by 0 bases; junction bases not matched to a gene: 2. Germline V CDR1 and CDR2: SGDLS, YYNGEE. The CDR3 is CASSVGQSSYNSPLHF. The CDR3 nucleotides read TGTGCCAGCAGCGTGGGACAGAGCTCCTATAATTCACCCCTCCACTTT.

This clonotype was counted ten times or more. Written as DNA, the CDR3 is TGCAGTGCTATTACCACAGGGGCAGAAGGCTACACCTTC. Protein product: CSAITTGAEGYTF. This rearrangement joins TRBV20-1 to TRBJ1-2; 7 bases match TRBD1. CDR1 and CDR2 from the germline V gene are DFQATT and SNEGSKA (reference sequence). This CDR3 spans 13 amino acids. Unmatched junction bases numbered 10, after V lost 4 bases and J lost 8 bases.

This clonotype was seen ten or more times. V usage is TRBV20-1 and J usage is TRBJ2-3, with D possibly called TRBD1 or TRBD2 (6 bases each). The V gene's germline CDR1 is DFQATT and CDR2 SNEGSKA (reference sequence). The CDR3 extends over 14 amino acids. The ends were cut back, 0 bases at V and 4 bases at J, with 11 bases in the middle. CDR3: CSARDLGGSDTQYF. Here the CDR3 DNA reads TGCAGTGCTAGAGATCTCGGGGGCTCAGATACGCAGTATTTT.